The rows below give T cell receptor beta chains drawn from one sample of a study of CD8 T cells in ankylosing spondylitis. TCRdb ran MiXCR on the 5' RACE reads and lists one entry per CDR3 protein. The sample has around 450,000 distinct CDR3 sequences, 26% seen once. Sequencing input: blood, either unsorted or a sorted T cell fraction (not recorded which). The receptors stem from a male donor with ankylosing spondylitis. Both conserved end residues are part of each CDR3. D genes are given only for firm matches. Size tells how often a clone was seen (once, few, many) or the class of an expanded clone, and some rows leave it out.

size: .; V: TRBV29-1; J: TRBJ1-2; D: .; DNA: TGCAGCGTTGGGTTACAGGGCCGGGGCTACACCTTC; CDR3: CSVGLQGRGYTF
size: few; V: TRBV11-1; J: TRBJ2-1; D: TRBD1; DNA: TGTGCCAGCAGGACAGGGACCCACAATGAGCAGTTCTTC; CDR3: CASRTGTHNEQFF
size: .; V: TRBV5-1; J: TRBJ1-2; D: TRBD1; DNA: TGCGCCAGCAGCTTGGGGGACAGAACCGCCTATGGCTACACCTTC; CDR3: CASSLGDRTAYGYTF
size: few; V: TRBV2; J: TRBJ2-7; D: TRBD1; DNA: TGTGCCAGCAGAGGGACAGGGGTGTCCTACGAGCAGTACTTC; CDR3: CASRGTGVSYEQYF
size: .; V: TRBV24-1; J: TRBJ2-2; D: TRBD1; DNA: TGTGCCACCAGTGACCCACTCACTACAGGGGGCACCGGGGAGCTGTTTTTT; CDR3: CATSDPLTTGGTGELFF
size: .; V: TRBV6-2/TRBV6-3; J: TRBJ2-3; D: TRBD1; DNA: TGTGCCAGCAGCGACAGGGGCCATGGCACAGATACGCAGTATTTT; CDR3: CASSDRGHGTDTQYF
size: .; V: TRBV6-1; J: TRBJ2-2; D: TRBD2; DNA: TGTGCCAGCACCAGCGGGAGAGTGTTGTTTTTT; CDR3: CASTSGRVLFF
size: .; V: TRBV5-1; J: TRBJ2-7; D: TRBD2; DNA: TGCGCCAGCAGCTTGCAAACGGGAGGGAATGAGCAGTACTTC; CDR3: CASSLQTGGNEQYF
size: .; V: TRBV20-1; J: TRBJ1-5; D: .; DNA: TGCAGTGCCGGACAGAGCTATAGCAATCAGCCCCAGCATTTT; CDR3: CSAGQSYSNQPQHF
size: .; V: TRBV15; J: TRBJ2-2; D: TRBD1; DNA: TGTGCCACCAGCAGGGAGACAGGGGGAAACACCGGGGAGCTGTTTTTT; CDR3: CATSRETGGNTGELFF
size: .; V: TRBV6-1; J: TRBJ2-5; D: TRBD1; DNA: TGTGCCAGCAGCGAAAGACCGGGACAGGGAAGAGAGACCCAGTACTTC; CDR3: CASSERPGQGRETQYF
size: .; V: TRBV25-1; J: TRBJ1-1; D: .; DNA: TGTGCCAGCAGTGAACAAATGGGCGACGGAGCTTTCTTT; CDR3: CASSEQMGDGAFF
size: few; V: TRBV5-1; J: TRBJ2-7; D: TRBD1; DNA: TGCGCCAGCAGCTCAGGACAGGGGGCGGGGGAGCAGTACTTC; CDR3: CASSSGQGAGEQYF
size: .; V: TRBV18; J: TRBJ2-1; D: .; DNA: TGTGCCAGCTCACCACCACCGGCTTCAAATGAGCAGTTCTTC; CDR3: CASSPPPASNEQFF
size: .; V: TRBV7-2; J: TRBJ1-3; D: .; DNA: TGTGCCAGCAGCTTGCGGGTCGGGTCGGGAAACACCATATATTTT; CDR3: CASSLRVGSGNTIYF
size: many; V: TRBV7-2; J: TRBJ1-5; D: .; DNA: TGTGCCAGCAGCCTCGACCCGAATCAGCCCCAGCATTTT; CDR3: CASSLDPNQPQHF
size: .; V: TRBV20-1; J: TRBJ2-1; D: TRBD1; DNA: TGCAGTGCCATCACAGGGGCCTACTACAATGAGCAGTTCTTC; CDR3: CSAITGAYYNEQFF
size: .; V: TRBV24-1; J: TRBJ1-5; D: .; DNA: TGTGCCACCAGTGATTCCACAGAAAATCAGCCCCAGCATTTT; CDR3: CATSDSTENQPQHF
size: few; V: TRBV29-1; J: TRBJ2-2; D: .; DNA: TGCAGCGTTGCGGCGATTCAAGCGAACACCGGGGAGCTGTTTTTT; CDR3: CSVAAIQANTGELFF
size: .; V: TRBV11-2; J: TRBJ2-1; D: .; DNA: TGTGCCAGCAGCCCCGCCCTAGCTACCTACAATGAGCAGTTCTTC; CDR3: CASSPALATYNEQFF
size: .; V: TRBV12-3/TRBV12-4; J: TRBJ1-5; D: .; DNA: TGTGCCAGCAGTTTAAGAGGGGGGATCAATCAGCCCCAGCATTTT; CDR3: CASSLRGGINQPQHF
size: few; V: TRBV5-1; J: TRBJ2-3; D: TRBD2; DNA: TGCGCCAGCAGCCCTCCTCCACGGACTAGCGGGATGGGAGATACGCAGTATTTT; CDR3: CASSPPPRTSGMGDTQYF
size: .; V: TRBV7-7; J: TRBJ2-2; D: TRBD2; DNA: TGTGCCAGCAGCAAGGATGTCCGACGGGAGGGCCCGGGCGGGGAGCTGTTTTTT; CDR3: CASSKDVRREGPGGELFF
size: .; V: TRBV28; J: TRBJ2-1; D: TRBD2; DNA: TGTGCCAGCAGCACCGGGACTAGCGGGATTAATGAGCAGTTCTTC; CDR3: CASSTGTSGINEQFF
size: few; V: TRBV5-1; J: TRBJ2-2; D: .; DNA: TGCGCCAGCAGCTTGGGATGGGGAGACCAAGTAGCCGGGGAGCTGTTTTTT; CDR3: CASSLGWGDQVAGELFF
size: .; V: TRBV20-1; J: TRBJ2-1; D: .; DNA: TGCAGTGCTAGAGAGGGTAGGGTCGGTGAGCAGTTCTTC; CDR3: CSAREGRVGEQFF
size: few; V: TRBV4-2; J: TRBJ2-1; D: TRBD2; DNA: TGTGCCAGCAGCCGAGATGGACTAGCGGGAGTCGATGAGCAGTTCTTC; CDR3: CASSRDGLAGVDEQFF
size: many; V: TRBV7-2; J: TRBJ1-4; D: .; DNA: TGTGCCAGCGGAAGAGGGAGGCCCCCTAGTGAAAAACTGTTTTTT; CDR3: CASGRGRPPSEKLFF
size: .; V: TRBV3-1; J: TRBJ1-1; D: TRBD1; DNA: TGTGCCAGCAGCCAAAACAGGGGGCTTTACACTGAAGCTTTCTTT; CDR3: CASSQNRGLYTEAFF
size: .; V: TRBV6-2/TRBV6-3; J: TRBJ2-4; D: TRBD2; DNA: TGTGCCAGCAGTAGCACCTTAGCGGGAGGTAAAAACATTCAGTACTTC; CDR3: CASSSTLAGGKNIQYF
size: .; V: TRBV12-3/TRBV12-4; J: TRBJ1-1; D: .; DNA: TGTGCCAGCAGTTTATTAAGGGCCACTGAAGCTTTCTTT; CDR3: CASSLLRATEAFF
size: few; V: TRBV5-1; J: TRBJ2-1; D: TRBD2; DNA: TGCGCCAGCAGTCCCTTGCAGGGAGGGAATGAGCAGTTCTTC; CDR3: CASSPLQGGNEQFF
size: .; V: TRBV7-2; J: TRBJ2-7; D: .; DNA: TGTGCCAGCAGCCCTACGAAAGCCCGCGAGCAGTACTTC; CDR3: CASSPTKAREQYF
size: .; V: TRBV3-1; J: TRBJ1-2; D: .; DNA: TGTGCCAGCAGCCAGGGCCAGAACTATGGCTACACCTTC; CDR3: CASSQGQNYGYTF
size: few; V: TRBV12-3/TRBV12-4; J: TRBJ2-2; D: .; DNA: TGTGCCAGCAGATCGGACACCCACACCGGGGAGCTGTTTTTT; CDR3: CASRSDTHTGELFF
size: .; V: TRBV20-1; J: TRBJ2-1; D: .; DNA: TGCAGTGCCTCGACTAACTACAATGAGCAGTTCTTC; CDR3: CSASTNYNEQFF
size: few; V: TRBV20-1; J: TRBJ2-3; D: .; DNA: TGCAGTGCGAGGGACATGGAAAGCACAGATACGCAGTATTTT; CDR3: CSARDMESTDTQYF
size: .; V: TRBV5-4; J: TRBJ2-2; D: .; DNA: TGTGCCAGCAGCTTGGCTGTCGGGAGAAGGGCCGGGGAGCTGTTTTTT; CDR3: CASSLAVGRRAGELFF
size: .; V: TRBV20-1; J: TRBJ1-4; D: .; DNA: TGCAGTGCCCCCCGGGACGGAGGTCTTAATGAAAAACTGTTTTTT; CDR3: CSAPRDGGLNEKLFF
size: many; V: TRBV15; J: TRBJ1-1; D: TRBD1; DNA: TGTGCCACTGGGGGACAGGTGAACACTGAAGCTTTCTTT; CDR3: CATGGQVNTEAFF
size: .; V: TRBV7-8; J: TRBJ2-7; D: .; DNA: TGTGCCAGCAGCGTCGCTGAGGGCCACGAGCAGTACTTC; CDR3: CASSVAEGHEQYF
size: .; V: TRBV7-2; J: TRBJ2-5; D: TRBD2; DNA: TGTGCCAGCAGCTTAGCCCCGGGACTAGCGGCGGAGGAGACCCAGTACTTC; CDR3: CASSLAPGLAAEETQYF
size: few; V: TRBV20-1; J: TRBJ2-5; D: .; DNA: TGCAGTGCTAGAGATGTTTCACGTTTGCAAGAGACCCAGTACTTC; CDR3: CSARDVSRLQETQYF
size: few; V: TRBV5-1; J: TRBJ1-5; D: TRBD1; DNA: TGCGCCAGCAGCTGGGGGGACAGGTCACAGGGGCCCCAGCATTTT; CDR3: CASSWGDRSQGPQHF
size: .; V: TRBV20-1; J: TRBJ2-7; D: TRBD2; DNA: TGCAGTGCTAGAGTGGGTAGCGGGAGGTACGAGCAGTACTTC; CDR3: CSARVGSGRYEQYF
size: .; V: TRBV7-7; J: TRBJ2-5; D: .; DNA: TGTGCCAGCAGCTTAGCCCAGTACTTC; CDR3: CASSLAQYF
size: .; V: TRBV6-2/TRBV6-3; J: TRBJ2-1; D: .; DNA: TGTGCCAGCAGTTACGGCCAGGGAGACAATGAGCAGTTCTTC; CDR3: CASSYGQGDNEQFF